These 11 T cell receptor beta chains share one sample of origin, sequenced in a study of blood T cell repertoires in COVID-19. Sequenced by immunoSEQ multiplex PCR; TCRdb stores in-frame clones only, minus some. The data contain about 410,000 clones, 70% to 90% of them singletons. The sample consisted of peripheral blood. These receptors came from a woman aged 25-40 years with active or convalescent COVID-19.

The rearrangement links TRBV5-4 to TRBJ1-3, with 8 bases fitting TRBD1. The junction had 10 bases not matched to a gene; V was cut back by 4 bases and J by 4 bases. Germline values: CDR1 SGHNT, CDR2 YYREEE (reference sequence). The length of the CDR3 is 16 residues. In DNA form, the CDR3 reads TGTGCCAGCAGCCCCGGACAGGGCCTAGGAGGAAACACCATATATTTT. This codes for CASSPGQGLGGNTIYF. The variable domain in full, completed from reference TRBV5-4 and TRBJ1-3, reads ETGVTQSPTHLIKTRGQQVTLRCSSQSGHNTVSWYQQALGQGPQFIFQYYREEENGRGNFPPRFSGLQFPNYSSELNVNALELDDSALYLCASSPGQGLGGNTIYFGEGSWLTVV.

CDR3 protein: CAWSVLAGVPADTQYF. CDR3 in DNA: TGTGCCTGGAGTGTACTAGCGGGAGTCCCCGCAGATACGCAGTATTTT. The chain couples TRBV30 to TRBJ2-3, with 11 bases aligning to TRBD2. CDR3 length: 16 amino acids. V lost 0 bases and J lost 4; bases outside the gene matches: 6. Germline values: CDR1 GTSNPN, CDR2 SVGIG (reference sequence).

As to this clone: In the same sample, other DNA sequences code for this CDR3. This chain connects TRBV3-1 (or the pseudogene TRBV3-2) to TRBJ1-1; D possibly corresponds to TRBD1 (6 bases). Trimming pared 2 bases from V and 3 bases from J, leaving 10 bases between. Per the germline V gene, CDR1 is LGHDT and CDR2 is YNNKEL (reference sequence). The CDR3 is made up of 14 amino acids. In DNA form, the CDR3 reads TGTGCCAGCAGCCAAATACAGGGTGACACTGAAGCTTTCTTT. Amino acid sequence: CASSQIQGDTEAFF.

V and J are TRBV24-1 and TRBJ2-7, with 10 bases fitting TRBD1. V lost 4 bases and J lost 5; bases outside the gene matches: 13. This CDR3 region has 17 residues. Germline V CDR1 and CDR2: KGHDR, SFDVKD. The CDR3 protein is CATSERRQGAMWNEQYF. The CDR3 bases are TGTGCCACCAGTGAGCGTAGACAGGGGGCAATGTGGAACGAGCAGTACTTC.

This clone has a single count. In nucleotides, the CDR3 is TGTGCCAGCAGCCCCCGGACAGGGGGCGTTGAAAAACTGTTTTTT. Translated, it gives CASSPRTGGVEKLFF. This chain uses TRBV7-9 with TRBJ1-4; 11 bases agree with TRBD1. The CDR3 contains 15 residues. Germline V gives CDR1 SEHNR, CDR2 FQNEAQ (reference sequence). Unmatched junction bases numbered 6, after V lost 5 bases and J lost 7 bases.

CDR3 protein: CASSPVELATDTQYF. The CDR3 DNA follows: TGTGCCAGCAGCCCCGTGGAATTAGCTACAGATACGCAGTATTTT. This chain uses TRBV9 with TRBJ2-3, with D hard to call. Germline V gives CDR1 SGDLS, CDR2 YYNGEE. The CDR3 extends over 15 amino acids. V was cut by 4 bases and J by 3 bases, with 15 bases left in between.

The genes are TRBV27 and TRBJ2-7; D is perhaps TRBD2 (6 bases). The V gene's germline CDR1 is MNHEY and CDR2 SMNVEV (reference sequence). The CDR3 totals 11 residues. Trimming left V 8 bases short and J 4 bases short, with 9 bases between. CDR3 bases: TGTGCCAGCGATGGGGGGTACGAGCAGTACTTC. It is translated as CASDGGYEQYF.

This sequence joins TRBV6-5 and TRBJ1-3; 11 positions agree with TRBD1. The CDR3 consists of 15 residues. V was clipped by 2 bases and J by 3 bases; unmatched bases: 0. Germline CDR1 reads MNHEY; CDR2 reads SVGAGI. The CDR3: CASSYGTGGGNTIYF. CDR3 coding DNA: TGTGCCAGCAGTTACGGGACAGGGGGTGGAAACACCATATATTTT.

The rearrangement uses TRBV19 and TRBJ1-2, with 9 positions matching TRBD1. Trimming took 6 bases from V and 2 from J; bases not matched to a gene: 4. Germline lookup yields CDR1 LNHDA and CDR2 SQIVND (reference sequence). The CDR3 sequence is 14 residues long. The CDR3 nucleotides read TGTGCCAGTAGATCGGGACAGGGAAACTATGGCTACACCTTC. Amino acid sequence: CASRSGQGNYGYTF.

The chain links TRBV12-5 to TRBJ1-5; D is perhaps TRBD1 (5 bases). CDR3 size: 19 residues. The germline V gene encodes CDR1 LGHNT and CDR2 FRNRAP. V was clipped by 0 bases and J by 0 bases, with 18 bases between them. CDR3 DNA: TGTGCTAGTGGTTTGGTACGTGACAGTATTATGTATAGCAATCAGCCCCAGCATTTT. Its protein product is CASGLVRDSIMYSNQPQHF. Together with reference TRBV12-5 and TRBJ1-5, the CDR3 gives the full variable domain: DARVTQTPRHKVTEMGQEVTMRCQPILGHNTVFWYRQTMMQGLELLAYFRNRAPLDDSGMPKDRFSAEMPDATLATLKIQPSEPRDSAVYFCASGLVRDSIMYSNQPQHFGDGTRLSIL.

V is TRBV6-5 and J is TRBJ1-1; tentatively, D is TRBD1 (5 bases). The V and J ends lost 10 bases and 0 bases respectively, with 9 bases between them. Germline loops: CDR1 MNHEY, CDR2 SVGAGI. The CDR3 length is 12 residues. CDR3 coding DNA: TGTGCCACGGGACTCATGAACACTGAAGCTTTCTTT. Translating it yields CATGLMNTEAFF.